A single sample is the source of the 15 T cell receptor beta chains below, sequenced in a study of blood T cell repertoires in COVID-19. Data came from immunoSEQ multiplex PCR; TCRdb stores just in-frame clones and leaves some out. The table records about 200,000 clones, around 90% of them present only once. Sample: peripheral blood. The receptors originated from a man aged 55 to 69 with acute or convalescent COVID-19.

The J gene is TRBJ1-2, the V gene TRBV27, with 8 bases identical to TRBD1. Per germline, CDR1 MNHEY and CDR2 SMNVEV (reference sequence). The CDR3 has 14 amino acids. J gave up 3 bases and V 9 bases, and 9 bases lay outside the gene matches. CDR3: CASRTGYLDYGYTF. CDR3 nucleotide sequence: TGTGCCAGTCGGACAGGGTATCTCGACTATGGCTACACCTTC.

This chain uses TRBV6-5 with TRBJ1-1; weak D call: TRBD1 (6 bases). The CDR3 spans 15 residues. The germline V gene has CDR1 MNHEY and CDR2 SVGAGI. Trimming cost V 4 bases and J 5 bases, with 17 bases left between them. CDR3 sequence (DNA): TGTGCCAGCAGTTCCAGGGGCCGGGCGAGAACTGAAGCTTTCTTT. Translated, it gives CASSSRGRARTEAFF.

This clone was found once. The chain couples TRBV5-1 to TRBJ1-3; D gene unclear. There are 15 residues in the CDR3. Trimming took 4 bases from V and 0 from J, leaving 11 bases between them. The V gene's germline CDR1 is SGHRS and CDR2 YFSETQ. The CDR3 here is CASSARAPSGNTIYF. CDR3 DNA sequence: TGCGCCAGCAGCGCGAGGGCTCCCTCTGGAAACACCATATATTTT.

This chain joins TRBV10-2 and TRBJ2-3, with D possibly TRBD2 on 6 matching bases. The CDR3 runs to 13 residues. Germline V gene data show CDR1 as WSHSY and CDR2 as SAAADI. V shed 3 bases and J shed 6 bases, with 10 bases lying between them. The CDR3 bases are TGCGCCAGCAGTGATTGGACTAAGGATACGCAGTATTTT. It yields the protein CASSDWTKDTQYF.

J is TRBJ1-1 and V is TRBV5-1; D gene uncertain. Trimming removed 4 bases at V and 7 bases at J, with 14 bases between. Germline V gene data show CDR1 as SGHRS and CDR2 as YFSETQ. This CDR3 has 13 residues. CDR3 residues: CASSPLVGVEAFF. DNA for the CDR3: TGCGCCAGCAGCCCTTTGGTCGGGGTTGAAGCTTTCTTT.

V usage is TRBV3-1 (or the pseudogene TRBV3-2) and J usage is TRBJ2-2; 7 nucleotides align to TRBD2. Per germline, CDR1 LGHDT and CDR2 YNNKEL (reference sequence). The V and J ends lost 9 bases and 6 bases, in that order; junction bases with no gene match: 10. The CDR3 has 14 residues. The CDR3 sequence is CASIRGEPAGELFF. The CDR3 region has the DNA TGTGCCAGTATACGGGGGGAACCGGCCGGGGAGCTGTTTTTT.

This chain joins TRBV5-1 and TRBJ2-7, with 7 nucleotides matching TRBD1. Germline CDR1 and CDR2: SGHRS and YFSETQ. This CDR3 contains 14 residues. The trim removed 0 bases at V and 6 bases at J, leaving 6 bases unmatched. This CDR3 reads CASSLDRGSSEQYF. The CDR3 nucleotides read TGCGCCAGCAGCTTGGACAGGGGCAGTAGCGAGCAGTACTTC.

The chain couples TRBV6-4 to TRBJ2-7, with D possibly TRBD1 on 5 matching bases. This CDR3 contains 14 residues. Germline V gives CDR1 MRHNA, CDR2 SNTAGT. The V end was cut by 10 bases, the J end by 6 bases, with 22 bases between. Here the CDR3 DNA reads TGTGCCAACACCACAGGAGAATTATTGTCCGAGCAGTACTTC. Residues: CANTTGELLSEQYF.

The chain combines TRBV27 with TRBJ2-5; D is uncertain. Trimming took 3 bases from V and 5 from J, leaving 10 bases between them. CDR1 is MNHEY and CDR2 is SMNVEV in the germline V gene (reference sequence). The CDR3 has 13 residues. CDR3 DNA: TGTGCCAGCAGTTTCTTAACGAGGGAGACCCAGTACTTC. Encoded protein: CASSFLTRETQYF.

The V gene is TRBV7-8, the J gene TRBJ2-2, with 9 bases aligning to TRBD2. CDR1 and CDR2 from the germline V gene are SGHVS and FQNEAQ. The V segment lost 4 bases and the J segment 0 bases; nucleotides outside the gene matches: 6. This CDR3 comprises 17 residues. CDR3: CASSSGAGGTNTGELFF. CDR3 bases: TGTGCCAGCAGCTCAGGCGCGGGGGGGACGAACACCGGGGAGCTGTTTTTT.

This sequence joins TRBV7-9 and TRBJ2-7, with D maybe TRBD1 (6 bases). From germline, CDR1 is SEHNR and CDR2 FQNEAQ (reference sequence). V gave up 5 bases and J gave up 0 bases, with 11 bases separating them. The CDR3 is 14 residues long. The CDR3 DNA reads TGTGCCAGCAGCCGGACAGAAATCTCCTACGAGCAGTACTTC. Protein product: CASSRTEISYEQYF.

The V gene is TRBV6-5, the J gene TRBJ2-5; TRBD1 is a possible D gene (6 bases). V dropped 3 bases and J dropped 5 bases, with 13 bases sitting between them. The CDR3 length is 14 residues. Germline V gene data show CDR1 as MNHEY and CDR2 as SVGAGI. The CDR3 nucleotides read TGTGCCAGCAGTTATGGGACAACTAGGGAGACCCAGTACTTC. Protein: CASSYGTTRETQYF.

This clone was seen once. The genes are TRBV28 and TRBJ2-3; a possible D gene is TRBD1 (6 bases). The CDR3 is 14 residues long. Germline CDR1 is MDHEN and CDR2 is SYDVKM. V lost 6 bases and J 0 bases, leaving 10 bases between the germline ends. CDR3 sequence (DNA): TGTGCCAGCAGGCAGACAGGTAGCACAGATACGCAGTATTTT. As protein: CASRQTGSTDTQYF.

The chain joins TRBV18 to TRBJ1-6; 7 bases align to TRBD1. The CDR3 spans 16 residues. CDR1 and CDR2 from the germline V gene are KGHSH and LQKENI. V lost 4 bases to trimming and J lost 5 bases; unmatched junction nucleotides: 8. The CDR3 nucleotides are TGTGCCAGCTCACTGAACCGGGACAGTCATAATTCACCCCTCCACTTT. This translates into CASSLNRDSHNSPLHF.

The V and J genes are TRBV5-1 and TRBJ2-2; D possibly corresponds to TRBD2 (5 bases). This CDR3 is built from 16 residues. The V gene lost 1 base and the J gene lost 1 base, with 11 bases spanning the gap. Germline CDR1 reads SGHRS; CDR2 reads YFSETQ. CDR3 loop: CASSLRSGRNTGELFF. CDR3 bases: TGCGCCAGCAGCTTGAGATCGGGGAGGAACACCGGGGAGCTGTTTTTT. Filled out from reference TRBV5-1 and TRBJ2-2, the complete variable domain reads KAGVTQTPRYLIKTRGQQVTLSCSPISGHRSVSWYQQTPGQGLQFLFEYFSETQRNKGNFPGRFSGRQFSNSRSEMNVSTLELGDSALYLCASSLRSGRNTGELFFGEGSRLTVL.